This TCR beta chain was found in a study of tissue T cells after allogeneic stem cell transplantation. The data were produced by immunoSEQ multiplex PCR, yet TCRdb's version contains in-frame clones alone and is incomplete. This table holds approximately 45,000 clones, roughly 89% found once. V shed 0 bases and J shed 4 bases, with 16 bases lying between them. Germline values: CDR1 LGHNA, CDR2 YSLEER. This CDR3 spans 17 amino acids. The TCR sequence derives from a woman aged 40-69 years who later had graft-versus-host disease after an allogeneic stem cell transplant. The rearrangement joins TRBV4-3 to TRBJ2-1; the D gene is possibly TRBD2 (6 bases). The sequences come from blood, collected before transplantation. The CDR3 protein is CASSQDRSGRFYNEQFF. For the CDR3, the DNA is TGCGCCAGCAGCCAAGATCGAAGCGGGCGGTTTTACAATGAGCAGTTCTTC.